This T cell receptor (beta chain) was documented in a study of shared clonotypes between healthy human individuals. As to this clone: Antigen: not known.

Study-wide results and limits: On the whole, naive subsets had larger estimated richness than memory subsets had. Sequencing depth was expected to influence donor clonotype sharing.

This CDR3 region has 18 residues. CDR1 LNHDA and CDR2 SQIVND come from the germline V gene (reference sequence). Profiled with immunoSEQ multiplex PCR; TCRdb holds only in-frame clones, not every one. The sample includes around 180,000 clones, 85% to 95% of them seen just once. Negatively enriched CD4+ T cells were divided by CD45RA into naive and memory. The chain recombines TRBV19 with TRBJ2-5; 8 bases align to TRBD1. The J call is uncertain, as TRBJ2-7 better fits the DNA end. Sample: naive CD4+ T cells sorted from blood. The subset here: CD45RA+ positively selected. The clonotype comes from a woman in her twenties or thirties in good health. The CDR3 sequence is CASSTPGRGQGAGYEQYF. CDR3 bases: TGTGCCAGTAGTACTCCTGGGAGAGGACAGGGAGCAGGATACGAGCAGTACTTC.